The rows below give T cell receptor beta chains drawn from one sample of a study of Graves' ophthalmopathy and Graves' hyperthyroidism. TCRdb redid the calling of the multiplex PCR reads with MiXCR, one entry per CDR3 protein. Seen here are about 230,000 distinct CDR3 sequences, roughly 50% observed once, and the top ten hold less than 50%. Sequenced input: peripheral blood. The source of these receptors is an adult man with Graves' ophthalmopathy. CDR3s include the opening cysteine and the closing phenylalanine or tryptophan. A D gene is named only where the DNA matches it firmly. Clone size is given for some rows only: seen once, a few or many times, or a class if the clone is expanded.

>TRBJ2-7|NA|TRBV14|few
CASSQNPNYEQYF
TGTGCCAGCAGCCAAAACCCCAACTACGAGCAGTACTTC
>TRBJ2-7|TRBD2|TRBV5-8|NA
CASSQTSGVSYEQYF
TGTGCCAGCAGCCAGACTAGCGGGGTCTCCTACGAGCAGTACTTC
>TRBJ2-7|TRBD1|TRBV20-1|NA
CSLVTGASYEQYF
TGCAGCTTAGTAACAGGGGCATCCTACGAGCAGTACTTC
>TRBJ1-1|NA|TRBV10-3|few
CAISDSKTNTEAFF
TGTGCCATCAGTGACTCAAAGACCAACACTGAAGCTTTCTTT
>TRBJ2-7|TRBD1|TRBV2|NA
CASTPSGAYRGTPYEQYF
TGTGCCAGCACACCCTCCGGGGCTTACAGGGGGACTCCCTACGAGCAGTACTTC
>TRBJ2-5|NA|TRBV7-8|NA
CASSLEQEGEETQYF
TGTGCCAGCAGCTTAGAACAGGAGGGGGAAGAGACCCAGTACTTC
>TRBJ1-1|NA|TRBV3-1|few
CASSQTGRDTEAFF
TGTGCCAGCAGCCAAACAGGGAGGGACACTGAAGCTTTCTTT
>TRBJ1-1|NA|TRBV5-1|few
CASSPLPGQGDTEAFF
TGCGCCAGCAGCCCTCTTCCGGGACAAGGGGACACTGAAGCTTTCTTT
>TRBJ1-6|TRBD1|TRBV7-8|few
CASSLQGAQAPLHF
TGTGCCAGCAGCTTACAGGGGGCGCAGGCACCCCTCCACTTT
>TRBJ1-3|NA|TRBV7-2|NA
CASSSEFSGNTIYF
TGTGCCAGCAGTTCCGAGTTCTCCGGAAACACCATATATTTT
>TRBJ1-5|TRBD1|TRBV7-3|NA
CASSQDGQGARQPQHF
TGTGCCAGCAGCCAAGATGGTCAGGGGGCACGTCAGCCCCAGCATTTT